Listed below are T cell receptor beta chains from one sample, sequenced in a study of metastatic and nonmetastatic thyroid tumors. Using MiXCR, TCRdb re-called clones from the PCR reads. Counted here are roughly 65,000 clones, around 14% occurring once; the ten biggest clones make up approximately 6.1%. The sample taken for sequencing was blood. These receptors came from a male donor with papillary thyroid cancer or a benign thyroid nodule (not recorded which). Some clones in this sample may be carry-over from other donors' samples. CDR3s include the opening cysteine and the closing phenylalanine or tryptophan. Fields, in order: D gene, clone size, J gene, V gene, CDR3 protein, CDR3 DNA. A D gene is named only where the DNA matches it firmly. Clone sizes are given selectively: once, few, many, or a class where the clone is expanded.

d_gene: NA; abundance: many; j_gene: TRBJ2-6; v_gene: TRBV6-4; CDR3aa: CASSDTNSGANVLTF; CDR3nt: TGTGCCAGCAGTGACACCAACTCTGGGGCCAACGTCCTGACTTTC
d_gene: NA; abundance: many; j_gene: TRBJ1-2; v_gene: TRBV5-6; CDR3aa: CASSNPRLANYGYTF; CDR3nt: TGTGCCAGCAGCAACCCGAGGCTAGCTAACTATGGCTACACCTTC
d_gene: NA; abundance: many; j_gene: TRBJ1-1; v_gene: TRBV2; CDR3aa: CASSEDDRDTFIMNTEAFF; CDR3nt: TGTGCCAGCAGTGAAGACGACCGGGACACGTTTATAATGAACACTGAAGCTTTCTTT
d_gene: TRBD2; abundance: few; j_gene: TRBJ2-1; v_gene: TRBV6-5; CDR3aa: CASSPTPLAEYNEQFF; CDR3nt: TGTGCCAGCAGTCCTACTCCTCTAGCGGAGTACAATGAGCAGTTCTTC
d_gene: NA; abundance: many; j_gene: TRBJ2-5; v_gene: TRBV6-2/TRBV6-3; CDR3aa: CASSYVEGLEETQYF; CDR3nt: TGTGCCAGCAGTTACGTCGAGGGGTTGGAAGAGACCCAGTACTTC
d_gene: TRBD2; abundance: many; j_gene: TRBJ2-7; v_gene: TRBV6-1; CDR3aa: CASSTPRASGRDEQYF; CDR3nt: TGTGCCAGCAGCACCCCCAGAGCTAGCGGGAGGGACGAGCAGTACTTC
d_gene: NA; abundance: many; j_gene: TRBJ2-7; v_gene: TRBV28; CDR3aa: CASSSGGAPFYEQYF; CDR3nt: TGTGCCAGCAGTTCTGGCGGGGCCCCTTTCTACGAGCAGTACTTC
d_gene: TRBD2; abundance: many; j_gene: TRBJ2-3; v_gene: TRBV5-5; CDR3aa: CASSLGGRAVDTQYF; CDR3nt: TGTGCCAGCAGCTTGGGAGGGAGGGCGGTAGATACGCAGTATTTT
d_gene: TRBD1; abundance: many; j_gene: TRBJ1-4; v_gene: TRBV4-1; CDR3aa: CASSQDRGQGREKLFF; CDR3nt: TGCGCCAGCAGCCAAGATAGGGGACAGGGGCGCGAAAAACTGTTTTTT
d_gene: TRBD1; abundance: many; j_gene: TRBJ2-7; v_gene: TRBV5-4; CDR3aa: CASSTGQAQSSYEQYF; CDR3nt: TGTGCCAGCAGCACCGGACAGGCACAAAGCTCCTACGAGCAGTACTTC
d_gene: TRBD1; abundance: many; j_gene: TRBJ2-5; v_gene: TRBV5-1; CDR3aa: CASSGGDRGRETQYF; CDR3nt: TGCGCCAGCAGCGGGGGGGACAGGGGCCGAGAGACCCAGTACTTC
d_gene: NA; abundance: NA; j_gene: TRBJ2-7; v_gene: TRBV6-2/TRBV6-3; CDR3aa: CAIMHAGYEQYF; CDR3nt: TGTGCCATCATGCACGCAGGCTACGAGCAGTACTTC
d_gene: NA; abundance: many; j_gene: TRBJ2-6; v_gene: TRBV7-9; CDR3aa: CASSLSNRVSGANVLTF; CDR3nt: TGTGCCAGCAGCTTATCGAACAGGGTTTCTGGGGCCAACGTCCTGACTTTC
d_gene: NA; abundance: few; j_gene: TRBJ1-2; v_gene: TRBV6-2/TRBV6-3; CDR3aa: CASSTPLVGEYGYTF; CDR3nt: TGTGCCAGCAGTACCCCTCTCGTGGGGGAATATGGCTACACCTTC
d_gene: TRBD1; abundance: many; j_gene: TRBJ2-1; v_gene: TRBV6-5; CDR3aa: CASTKYPQDRVQRGQFF; CDR3nt: TGTGCCAGCACTAAGTACCCCCAGGACAGGGTCCAACGGGGGCAGTTCTTC
d_gene: NA; abundance: few; j_gene: TRBJ2-3; v_gene: TRBV12-3/TRBV12-4; CDR3aa: CASSPVSGGTDTQYF; CDR3nt: TGTGCCAGCAGTCCAGTGAGCGGAGGCACAGATACGCAGTATTTT
d_gene: NA; abundance: few; j_gene: TRBJ1-2; v_gene: TRBV28; CDR3aa: CASFPSYRLYGYTF; CDR3nt: TGTGCCAGCTTCCCATCGTACCGATTATATGGCTACACCTTC
d_gene: NA; abundance: NA; j_gene: TRBJ2-1; v_gene: TRBV4-1; CDR3aa: CASSQDTSANEQFF; CDR3nt: TGCGCCAGCAGCCAAGATACGTCGGCGAATGAGCAGTTCTTC
d_gene: NA; abundance: many; j_gene: TRBJ2-7; v_gene: TRBV27; CDR3aa: CASKHRGSVYEQYF; CDR3nt: TGTGCCAGCAAACACCGGGGCAGTGTCTACGAGCAGTACTTC
d_gene: TRBD2; abundance: many; j_gene: TRBJ2-7; v_gene: TRBV7-6; CDR3aa: CASSPRATSGRVYEQYF; CDR3nt: TGTGCCAGCAGCCCGCGAGCGACTAGCGGGAGGGTCTACGAGCAGTACTTC
d_gene: NA; abundance: many; j_gene: TRBJ1-2; v_gene: TRBV25-1; CDR3aa: CASSDSGGGYGYTF; CDR3nt: TGTGCCAGCAGTGATTCGGGGGGCGGGTATGGCTACACCTTC
d_gene: NA; abundance: many; j_gene: TRBJ1-6; v_gene: TRBV20-1; CDR3aa: CSARSREGGSNSPLHF; CDR3nt: TGCAGTGCTAGATCTCGAGAAGGGGGAAGTAATTCACCCCTCCACTTT
d_gene: TRBD2; abundance: NA; j_gene: TRBJ2-7; v_gene: TRBV3-1; CDR3aa: CASSQPTSGSVYEQYF; CDR3nt: TGTGCCAGCAGCCAACCAACTAGCGGGAGCGTCTACGAGCAGTACTTC
d_gene: TRBD2; abundance: many; j_gene: TRBJ2-1; v_gene: TRBV6-2/TRBV6-3; CDR3aa: CASREGGRFSGNEQFF; CDR3nt: TGTGCCAGCAGGGAGGGCGGGAGGTTCTCTGGCAATGAGCAGTTCTTC
d_gene: TRBD2; abundance: NA; j_gene: TRBJ2-1; v_gene: TRBV4-1; CDR3aa: CASIQGLKTGGPDPITYNEQFF; CDR3nt: TGCGCCAGCATCCAAGGATTGAAGACGGGAGGGCCTGATCCCATTACCTACAATGAGCAGTTCTTC
d_gene: NA; abundance: many; j_gene: TRBJ1-1; v_gene: TRBV7-8; CDR3aa: CASSYRGNTEAFF; CDR3nt: TGTGCCAGCAGCTACCGGGGGAACACTGAAGCTTTCTTT
d_gene: TRBD1; abundance: NA; j_gene: TRBJ1-1; v_gene: TRBV6-5; CDR3aa: CASSYTGARTEAFF; CDR3nt: TGTGCCAGCAGTTATACAGGGGCCCGGACTGAAGCTTTCTTT
d_gene: NA; abundance: NA; j_gene: TRBJ2-3; v_gene: TRBV6-4; CDR3aa: CASRRGPRDTSFSSTDTQYF; CDR3nt: TGTGCCAGCAGAAGGGGACCCCGGGACACTTCATTTTCTAGCACAGATACGCAGTATTTT
d_gene: NA; abundance: few; j_gene: TRBJ2-2; v_gene: TRBV6-1; CDR3aa: CASSHNTTGELFF; CDR3nt: TGTGCCAGCAGTCACAATACCACCGGGGAGCTTTTTTTT
d_gene: NA; abundance: NA; j_gene: TRBJ2-3; v_gene: TRBV6-1; CDR3aa: CASSQQGGRTDTQYF; CDR3nt: TGTGCCAGCAGCCAACAGGGAGGGAGGACAGATACGCAGTATTTT
d_gene: NA; abundance: many; j_gene: TRBJ1-1; v_gene: TRBV27; CDR3aa: CASSLTSNTEAFF; CDR3nt: TGTGCCAGCAGTTTAACATCGAACACTGAAGCTTTCTTT
d_gene: NA; abundance: many; j_gene: TRBJ2-2; v_gene: TRBV28; CDR3aa: CASIPSRGVTGELFF; CDR3nt: TGTGCCAGCATTCCTTCTAGGGGGGTGACCGGGGAGCTGTTTTTT
d_gene: NA; abundance: few; j_gene: TRBJ1-2; v_gene: TRBV10-1; CDR3aa: CASSKRQTYVYTF; CDR3nt: TGCGCCAGCAGTAAGAGGCAGACCTATGTCTATACCTTC
d_gene: NA; abundance: NA; j_gene: TRBJ2-1; v_gene: TRBV28; CDR3aa: CASSLASWKGEQFF; CDR3nt: TGCGCCAGCAGCCTCGCTAGCTGGAAGGGTGAGCAGTTCTTC
d_gene: NA; abundance: many; j_gene: TRBJ2-4; v_gene: TRBV5-5; CDR3aa: CASSSKGGLAKNIQYF; CDR3nt: TGTGCCAGCAGCTCCAAGGGGGGTCTAGCCAAAAACATTCAGTACTTC
d_gene: TRBD2; abundance: many; j_gene: TRBJ2-7; v_gene: TRBV27; CDR3aa: CASSLGSSGRAYEQYF; CDR3nt: TGTGCCAGCAGTTTGGGGTCTAGCGGGAGGGCCTACGAGCAGTACTTC
d_gene: NA; abundance: many; j_gene: TRBJ2-3; v_gene: TRBV6-2/TRBV6-3; CDR3aa: CASSYDSASTDTQYF; CDR3nt: TGTGCCAGCAGTTACGACTCAGCTAGCACAGATACGCAGTATTTT
d_gene: NA; abundance: few; j_gene: TRBJ1-6; v_gene: TRBV6-1; CDR3aa: CASSEEGTNNSPLHF; CDR3nt: TGTGCCAGCAGTGAAGAGGGCACGAATAATTCACCCCTCCACTTT
d_gene: NA; abundance: once; j_gene: TRBJ1-6; v_gene: TRBV7-2; CDR3aa: CASSLVGSVSPLHF; CDR3nt: TGTGCCAGCAGCTTAGTAGGGTCGGTTTCACCCCTCCACTTT
d_gene: NA; abundance: NA; j_gene: TRBJ2-7; v_gene: TRBV6-2/TRBV6-3; CDR3aa: CASIGVGKLSYEQYF; CDR3nt: TGTGCCAGCATCGGGGTAGGTAAGTTAAGCTACGAGCAGTACTTC
d_gene: TRBD1; abundance: many; j_gene: TRBJ1-4; v_gene: TRBV2; CDR3aa: CASRTDRGEANEKLFF; CDR3nt: TGTGCCAGCAGAACCGACAGGGGAGAAGCTAATGAAAAACTGTTTTTT
d_gene: NA; abundance: many; j_gene: TRBJ1-6; v_gene: TRBV5-4; CDR3aa: CASSSLQGSYNSPLHF; CDR3nt: TGTGCCAGCAGCTCATTACAGGGTTCCTATAATTCACCCCTCCACTTT
d_gene: NA; abundance: many; j_gene: TRBJ2-3; v_gene: TRBV5-4; CDR3aa: CAGQGTDTQYF; CDR3nt: TGTGCCGGCCAGGGGACAGATACGCAGTATTTT
d_gene: NA; abundance: many; j_gene: TRBJ2-1; v_gene: TRBV5-1; CDR3aa: CASSSTQGEEQFF; CDR3nt: TGCGCCAGCAGCTCGACACAGGGAGAGGAGCAGTTCTTC